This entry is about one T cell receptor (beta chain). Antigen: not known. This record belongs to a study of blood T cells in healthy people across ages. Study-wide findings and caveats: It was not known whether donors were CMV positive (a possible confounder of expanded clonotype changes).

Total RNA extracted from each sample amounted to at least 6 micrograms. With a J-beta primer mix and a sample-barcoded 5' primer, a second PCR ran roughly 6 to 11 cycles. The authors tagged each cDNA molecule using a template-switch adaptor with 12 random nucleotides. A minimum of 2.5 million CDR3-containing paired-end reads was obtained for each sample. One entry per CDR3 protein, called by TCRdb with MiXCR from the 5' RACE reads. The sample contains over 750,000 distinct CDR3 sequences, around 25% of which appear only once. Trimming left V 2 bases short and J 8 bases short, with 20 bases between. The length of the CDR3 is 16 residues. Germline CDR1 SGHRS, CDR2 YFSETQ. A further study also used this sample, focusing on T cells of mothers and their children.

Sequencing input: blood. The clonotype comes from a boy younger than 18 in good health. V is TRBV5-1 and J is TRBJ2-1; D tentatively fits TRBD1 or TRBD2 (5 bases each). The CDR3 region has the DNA TGCGCCAGCAGCTTCCCCCGGGACGGGACGGAGGATGAGCAGTTCTTC. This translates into CASSFPRDGTEDEQFF.